This is a list of T cell receptor beta chains from one sample in a study of T cell changes during pregnancy in multiple sclerosis. Profiled with immunoSEQ multiplex PCR; TCRdb holds only in-frame clones, not every one. Of 65,000 to 75,000 clones detected, about 92% appear once; the ten largest clones hold under 3.5%. This sample comprised CD8+ T cells from peripheral blood mononuclear cells, obtained in the third trimester of pregnancy. These TCRs come from a female donor in good health, enrolled as a control in a pregnancy study. The CDR3 runs from the conserved cysteine through the conserved F or W. A D gene is named only where the DNA matches it firmly.

d_call j_call v_call cdr3_aa
. TRBJ1-5 TRBV2 CASSPGSARNNQPQHF
. TRBJ2-3 TRBV7-8 CASSTSADTQYF
. TRBJ1-1 TRBV11-2 CASGAPGANTEAFF
. TRBJ1-2 TRBV27 CASRQGADYGYTF
TRBD1 TRBJ1-2 TRBV6-5 CASSYKGQGYYGYTF
TRBD2 TRBJ2-5 TRBV4-1 CASSLSGGAGETQYF
TRBD1 TRBJ1-1 TRBV2 CASRDRGRGTRMNTEAFF
. TRBJ2-2 TRBV13 CASSSGSGELFF
. TRBJ1-5 TRBV27 CASSLSRLHQPQHF
TRBD2 TRBJ2-3 TRBV4-1 CASTLSGGADTQYF
TRBD2 TRBJ2-2 TRBV13 CASSSTRGGGRRATLGELFF
. TRBJ1-5 TRBV14 CASSQVRVETRIQPQHF
. TRBJ2-2 TRBV27 CASTLFGSRLSANTGELFF
TRBD1 TRBJ2-7 TRBV7-8 CASSQGEGQGFYEQYF
. TRBJ1-5 TRBV4-3 CASSQGLTGPQHF
TRBD2 TRBJ2-1 TRBV27 CASSATPGLAGYNEQFF
TRBD1 TRBJ2-7 TRBV29-1 CSVEDPGTETYEQYF
. TRBJ1-2 TRBV4-3 CASSQVISDTYGYTF
TRBD2 TRBJ2-3 TRBV29-1 CSSAAGEDTQYF
. TRBJ1-1 TRBV19 CASLLSGRNTEAFF
. TRBJ2-7 TRBV5-8 CASSLVIHEQYF
. TRBJ1-2 TRBV7-9 CASSSPGNLGYGYTF
TRBD1 TRBJ2-7 TRBV29-1 CSVDAGQGSYEQYF
. TRBJ2-3 TRBV27 CASRLTPDTQYF
. TRBJ2-5 TRBV14 CASSQAGVQETQYF
. TRBJ2-7 TRBV30 CAWGVGPAYEQYF
TRBD2 TRBJ2-1 TRBV9 CASSLNRLAGAGEQFF
. TRBJ1-1 TRBV6-4 CASYHGLRDKNTEAFF
. TRBJ1-4 TRBV2 CASSRGGEKLFF
TRBD2 TRBJ2-3 TRBV13 CASSPGSSGDDSTDTQYF
TRBD1 TRBJ2-1 TRBV7-3 CASSAGTGQQFF
. TRBJ2-7 TRBV11-2 CASSSKTNYVEQYF
TRBD1 TRBJ1-1 TRBV9 CASSVGYDRASYTEAFF
. TRBJ1-2 TRBV4-3 CASSQDRIQALYGYTF